These 7 T cell receptor beta chains were sequenced from one sample in a study of OX40 agonist ivuxolimab in advanced cancers. Sequencing was performed with immunoSEQ multiplex PCR; in TCRdb, only in-frame clones are kept and a portion is missing. The data hold around 19,000 clones, with about 70% observed a single time. Sequences were derived from CD4+ or CD8+ T cells sorted from blood, sampled in a trial of the OX40 agonist ivuxolimab. Receptors were obtained from an adult with an advanced solid tumor such as melanoma, head and neck, liver or kidney cancer.

The DNA for the CDR3 is TGTGCCAGCAGCGTAAGCCCTTCGAGGTACTACGAGCAGTACTTC. Its protein is CASSVSPSRYYEQYF. The chain is built from TRBV9 and TRBJ2-7; no clear D. This CDR3 is built from 15 residues. CDR1 and CDR2 from the germline V gene are SGDLS and YYNGEE. V lost 1 base and J 3 bases, leaving 14 bases between the germline ends.

This clone has only a few counts. In nucleotides, the CDR3 is TGTGCCAGCAGCCCAGGCAGGGCCACTGAAGCTTTCTTT. It encodes CASSPGRATEAFF. V usage is TRBV9 and J usage is TRBJ1-1; D perhaps matches TRBD1 (5 bases). Germline-derived CDR1 and CDR2 are SGDLS and YYNGEE. The V end lost 4 bases, the J end lost 4 bases, and 11 bases lay between the germline ends. The CDR3 length is 13 residues.

This clone was recorded a few times. This chain uses TRBV7-8 with TRBJ2-1; D perhaps matches TRBD1 (5 bases). The V gene's germline CDR1 is SGHVS and CDR2 FQNEAQ. Trimming stripped 3 bases from V and 6 bases from J, with 12 bases between. The CDR3 has 14 residues. The DNA of the CDR3 is TGTGCCAGCAGCTTTGCACAGGCGTTCAATGAGCAGTTCTTC. Translation gives CASSFAQAFNEQFF.

The chain has TRBV27 and TRBJ2-3; 9 bases match TRBD2. The ends lost 8 bases at V and 6 bases at J; junction bases unmatched: 12. There are 15 residues in the CDR3. Germline V gene data show CDR1 as MNHEY and CDR2 as SMNVEV (reference sequence). The CDR3 DNA follows: TGTGCCAGCCGAAAGACTAGCGGTTTGCCGGATACGCAGTATTTT. It specifies CASRKTSGLPDTQYF.

J is TRBJ1-2 and V is TRBV7-9, with D maybe TRBD1 (5 bases). Trimming took 6 bases from V and 3 from J, leaving 17 bases between them. CDR3 length: 15 residues. The germline V gene has CDR1 SEHNR and CDR2 FQNEAQ (reference sequence). The chain's CDR3 is CASSSTPSGHYGYTF. CDR3 DNA: TGTGCCAGCAGTTCTACGCCGTCAGGGCACTATGGCTACACCTTC.

V usage is TRBV10-3 and J usage is TRBJ1-1, with 9 nucleotides matching TRBD1. Germline-derived CDR1 and CDR2 are ENHRY and SYGVKD. The J segment lost 0 bases and the V segment lost 2 bases, leaving 13 bases of the junction unmatched. The CDR3 has 19 residues. CDR3 region: CAISEPSRDRVGMNTEAFF. In DNA, the CDR3 is TGTGCCATCAGTGAGCCGTCCCGGGACAGGGTTGGGATGAACACTGAAGCTTTCTTT.

V and J are TRBV4-1 and TRBJ2-7; the match to TRBD1 covers 9 bases. Germline V gene lookup returns CDR1 MGHRA and CDR2 YSYEKL. The CDR3 is 14 residues long. J lost 4 bases, V lost 4 bases, and 5 bases had no gene match. CDR3 sequence reads: CASSPDRGGYEQYF. The CDR3 bases are TGCGCCAGCAGCCCGGACAGGGGTGGGTACGAGCAGTACTTC.